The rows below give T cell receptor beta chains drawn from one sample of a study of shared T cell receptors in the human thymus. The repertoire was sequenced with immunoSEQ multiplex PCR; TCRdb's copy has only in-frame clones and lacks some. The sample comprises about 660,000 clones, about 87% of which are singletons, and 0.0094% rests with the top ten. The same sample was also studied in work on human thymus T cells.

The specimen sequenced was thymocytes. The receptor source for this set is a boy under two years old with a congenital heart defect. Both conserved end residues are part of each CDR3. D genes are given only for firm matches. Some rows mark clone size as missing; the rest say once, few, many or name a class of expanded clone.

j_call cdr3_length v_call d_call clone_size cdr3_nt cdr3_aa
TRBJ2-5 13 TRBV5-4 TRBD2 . TGTGCCAGCAGCTTCGCGGGGGAAGAGACCCAGTACTTC CASSFAGEETQYF
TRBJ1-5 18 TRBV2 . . TGTGCCAGCAGTGAAGCGCGGACAGAAACTGATAGCAATCAGCCCCAGCATTTT CASSEARTETDSNQPQHF
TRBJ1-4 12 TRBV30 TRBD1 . TGTGCCTGGGGACAGGGGAATGAAAAACTGTTTTTT CAWGQGNEKLFF
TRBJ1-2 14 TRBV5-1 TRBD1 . TGCGCCAGCAGTACGGGACAGGGCCTTCCTGGCTACACCTTC CASSTGQGLPGYTF
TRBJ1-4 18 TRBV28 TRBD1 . TGTGCCAGCAGTTTCCGGCGACAGGGCAGGCGGTCGGGTGAAAAACTGTTTTTT CASSFRRQGRRSGEKLFF
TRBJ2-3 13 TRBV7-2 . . TGTGCCAGCAGCTTAGGGCTAGCGGATACGCAGTATTTT CASSLGLADTQYF
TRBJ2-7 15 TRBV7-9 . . TGTGCCAGCAGCTCCAGTGACTGGAGCTCCTACGAGCAGTACTTC CASSSSDWSSYEQYF
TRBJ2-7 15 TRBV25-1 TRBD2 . TGTGCCAGCTCATCTAGCGGGAACGAAACCTACGAGCAGTACTTC CASSSSGNETYEQYF
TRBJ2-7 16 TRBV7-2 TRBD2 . TGTGCCAGCAGCTTATTGAAAACGGGGGGGCTATACGAGCAGTACTTC CASSLLKTGGLYEQYF
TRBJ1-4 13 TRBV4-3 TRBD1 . TGCGCCAGCAGCCAGGGACAGGACGAAAAACTGTTTTTT CASSQGQDEKLFF
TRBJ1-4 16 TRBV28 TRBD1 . TGTGCCAGCAGTTTACGACACGACAGGGTACAGGAAAAACTGTTTTTT CASSLRHDRVQEKLFF
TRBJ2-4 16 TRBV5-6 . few TGTGCCAGCAGCTTATCCTCTCAGGCACACAAAAACATTCAGTACTTC CASSLSSQAHKNIQYF
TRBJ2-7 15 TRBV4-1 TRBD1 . TGCGCCAGCAGCCAAGACAGGGGGCCCCCCTACGAGCAGTACTTC CASSQDRGPPYEQYF
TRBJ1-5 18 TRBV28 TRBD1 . TGTGCCAGCAGTTTTACCCCGGGCGGAGGGGGCGGAAATCAGCCCCAGCATTTT CASSFTPGGGGGNQPQHF
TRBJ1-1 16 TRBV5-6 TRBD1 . TGTGCCAGCAGCTTCCGGGACAGGGGGCGAGAGACTGAAGCTTTCTTT CASSFRDRGRETEAFF
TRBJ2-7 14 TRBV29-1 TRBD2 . TGCAGCGTTGTCGGGGGGAATCGACCCTACGAGCAGTACTTC CSVVGGNRPYEQYF